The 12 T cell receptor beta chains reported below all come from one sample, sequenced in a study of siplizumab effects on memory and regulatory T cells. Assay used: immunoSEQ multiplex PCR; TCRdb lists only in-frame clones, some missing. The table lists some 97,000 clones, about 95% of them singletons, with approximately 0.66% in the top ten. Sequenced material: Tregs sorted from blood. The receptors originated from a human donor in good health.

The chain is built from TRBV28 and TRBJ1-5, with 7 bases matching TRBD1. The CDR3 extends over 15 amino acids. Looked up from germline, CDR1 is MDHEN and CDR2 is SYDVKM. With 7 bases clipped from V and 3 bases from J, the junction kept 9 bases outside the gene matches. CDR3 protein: CASTNRGAINQPQHF. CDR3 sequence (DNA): TGTGCCAGCACCAACAGGGGAGCGATCAATCAGCCCCAGCATTTT. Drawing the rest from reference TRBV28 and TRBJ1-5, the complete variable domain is DVKVTQSSRYLVKRTGEKVFLECVQDMDHENMFWYRQDPGLGLRLIYFSYDVKMKEKGDIPEGYSVSREKKERFSLILESASTNQTSMYLCASTNRGAINQPQHFGDGTRLSIL.

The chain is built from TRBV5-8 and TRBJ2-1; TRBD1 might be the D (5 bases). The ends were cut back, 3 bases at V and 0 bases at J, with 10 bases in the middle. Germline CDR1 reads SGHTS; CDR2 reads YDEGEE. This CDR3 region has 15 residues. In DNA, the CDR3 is TGTGCCAGCAGCTACAGGCGAAGCTCCTACAATGAGCAGTTCTTC. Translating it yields CASSYRRSSYNEQFF.

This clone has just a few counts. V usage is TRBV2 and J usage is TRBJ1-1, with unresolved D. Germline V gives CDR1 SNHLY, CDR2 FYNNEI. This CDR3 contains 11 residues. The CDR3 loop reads CASTVNTEAFF. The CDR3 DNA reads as TGTGCTAGTACAGTGAACACTGAAGCTTTCTTT.

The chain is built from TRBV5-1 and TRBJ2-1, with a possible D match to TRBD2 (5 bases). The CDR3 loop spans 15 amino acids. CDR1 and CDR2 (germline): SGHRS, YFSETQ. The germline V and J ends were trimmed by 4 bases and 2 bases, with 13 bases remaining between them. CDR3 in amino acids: CASSGGSKAYNEQFF. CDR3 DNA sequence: TGCGCCAGCAGCGGCGGGTCCAAGGCCTACAATGAGCAGTTCTTC.

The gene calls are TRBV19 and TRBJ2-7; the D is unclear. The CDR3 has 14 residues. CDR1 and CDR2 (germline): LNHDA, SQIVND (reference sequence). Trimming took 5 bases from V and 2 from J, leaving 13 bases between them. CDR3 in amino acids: CASSATDPPYEQYF. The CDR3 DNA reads TGTGCCAGTAGTGCCACGGACCCCCCCTACGAGCAGTACTTC.

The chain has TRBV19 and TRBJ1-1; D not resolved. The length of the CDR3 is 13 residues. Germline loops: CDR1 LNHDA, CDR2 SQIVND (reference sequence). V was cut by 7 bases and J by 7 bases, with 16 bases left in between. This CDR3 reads CASTLPTAFEAFF. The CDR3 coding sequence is TGTGCCAGTACGCTACCTACAGCGTTTGAAGCTTTCTTT.

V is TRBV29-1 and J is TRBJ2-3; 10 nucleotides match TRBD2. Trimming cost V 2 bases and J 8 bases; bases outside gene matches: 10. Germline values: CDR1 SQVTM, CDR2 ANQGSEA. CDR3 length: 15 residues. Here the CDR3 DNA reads TGCAGCGTTGAACCGGGACTAGCGCCAGAGGGTACGCAGTATTTT. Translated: CSVEPGLAPEGTQYF.

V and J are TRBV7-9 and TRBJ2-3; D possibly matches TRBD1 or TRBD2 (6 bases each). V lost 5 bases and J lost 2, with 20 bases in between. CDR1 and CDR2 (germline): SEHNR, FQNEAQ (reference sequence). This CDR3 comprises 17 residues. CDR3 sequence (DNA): TGTGCCAGCAGCCGGGGGCTCCCAGCGGTATACACAGATACGCAGTATTTT. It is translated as CASSRGLPAVYTDTQYF.

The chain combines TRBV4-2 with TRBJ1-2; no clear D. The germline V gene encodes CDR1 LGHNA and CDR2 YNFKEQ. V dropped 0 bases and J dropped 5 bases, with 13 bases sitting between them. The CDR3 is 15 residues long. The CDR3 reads CASSQDSGGTYGYTF. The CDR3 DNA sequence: TGTGCCAGCAGCCAAGATTCGGGCGGAACATATGGCTACACCTTC.

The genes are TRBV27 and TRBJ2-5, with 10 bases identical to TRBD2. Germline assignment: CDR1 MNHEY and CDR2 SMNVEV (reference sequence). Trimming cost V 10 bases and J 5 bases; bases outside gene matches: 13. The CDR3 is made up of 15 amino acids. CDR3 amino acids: CATRNGGTSAETQYF. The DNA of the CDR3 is TGTGCCACCCGGAACGGGGGGACTAGCGCCGAGACCCAGTACTTC.

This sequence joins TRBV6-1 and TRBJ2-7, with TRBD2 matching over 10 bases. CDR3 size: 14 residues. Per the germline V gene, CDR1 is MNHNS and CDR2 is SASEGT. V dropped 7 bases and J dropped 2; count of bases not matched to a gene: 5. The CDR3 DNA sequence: TGTGCCAGCACAGCGGGAGGGCTGGCCTACGAGCAGTACTTC. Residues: CASTAGGLAYEQYF.

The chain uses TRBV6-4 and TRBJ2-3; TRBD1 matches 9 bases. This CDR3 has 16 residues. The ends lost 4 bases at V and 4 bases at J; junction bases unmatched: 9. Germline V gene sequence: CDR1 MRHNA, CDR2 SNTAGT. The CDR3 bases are TGTGCCAGCAGTGTTTCCGGGACAGGGCGCGCAGATACGCAGTATTTT. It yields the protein CASSVSGTGRADTQYF.